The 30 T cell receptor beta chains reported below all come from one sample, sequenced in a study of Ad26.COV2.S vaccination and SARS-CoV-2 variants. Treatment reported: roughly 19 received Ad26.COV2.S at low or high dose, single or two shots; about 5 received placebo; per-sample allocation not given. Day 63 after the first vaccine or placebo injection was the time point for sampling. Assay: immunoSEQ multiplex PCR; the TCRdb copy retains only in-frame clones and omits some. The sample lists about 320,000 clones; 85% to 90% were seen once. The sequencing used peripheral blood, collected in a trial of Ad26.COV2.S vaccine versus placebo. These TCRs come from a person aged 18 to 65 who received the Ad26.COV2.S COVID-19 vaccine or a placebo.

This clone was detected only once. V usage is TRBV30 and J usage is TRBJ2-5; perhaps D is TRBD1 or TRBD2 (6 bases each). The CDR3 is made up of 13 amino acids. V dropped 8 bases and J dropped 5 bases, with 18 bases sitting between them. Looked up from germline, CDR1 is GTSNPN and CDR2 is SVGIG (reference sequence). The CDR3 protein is CAQKGGRVETQYF. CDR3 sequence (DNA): TGTGCCCAAAAGGGGGGCCGGGTGGAGACCCAGTACTTC.

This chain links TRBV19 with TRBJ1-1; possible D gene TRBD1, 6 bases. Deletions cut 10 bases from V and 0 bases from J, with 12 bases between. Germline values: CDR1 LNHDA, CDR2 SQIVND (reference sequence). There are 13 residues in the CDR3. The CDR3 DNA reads TGTGCCACCACAGACAGGCTGAACACTGAAGCTTTCTTT. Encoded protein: CATTDRLNTEAFF.

The CDR3 is CASSQDRSPNEKLFF. The CDR3 DNA follows: TGCGCCAGCAGCCAAGATAGGTCGCCGAATGAAAAACTGTTTTTT. The J gene is TRBJ1-4, the V gene TRBV4-3; D remains ambiguous. Trimming left V 0 bases short and J 5 bases short, with 10 bases between. The CDR3 is 15 amino acids. In germline, CDR1 is LGHNA, CDR2 YSLEER.

The CDR3 spells CASSYFSRGGYGYTF. Written as DNA, the CDR3 is TGTGCCAGCAGTTACTTCTCCCGGGGGGGCTATGGCTACACCTTC. The genes are TRBV6-5 and TRBJ1-2, with D possibly TRBD1 on 5 matching bases. Germline V gene sequence: CDR1 MNHEY, CDR2 SVGAGI. The CDR3 consists of 15 residues. V lost 1 base and J 4 bases, leaving 13 bases between the germline ends.

CDR3 in amino acids: CASSTRRTEQYF. CDR3 nucleotides: TGTGCCAGCAGCACAAGACGGACCGAGCAGTACTTC. The J gene is TRBJ2-7, the V gene TRBV7-8; D remains unclear. In germline, CDR1 is SGHVS, CDR2 FQNEAQ. There are 12 residues in the CDR3. The V end was cut by 5 bases, the J end by 6 bases, with 11 bases between.

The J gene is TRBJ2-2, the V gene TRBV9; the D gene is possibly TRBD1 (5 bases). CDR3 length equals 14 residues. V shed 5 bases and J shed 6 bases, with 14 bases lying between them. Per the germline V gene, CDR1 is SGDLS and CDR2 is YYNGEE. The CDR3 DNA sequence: TGTGCCAGCAGGCCAGATCCAGGGCCCGGGGAGCTGTTTTTT. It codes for CASRPDPGPGELFF.

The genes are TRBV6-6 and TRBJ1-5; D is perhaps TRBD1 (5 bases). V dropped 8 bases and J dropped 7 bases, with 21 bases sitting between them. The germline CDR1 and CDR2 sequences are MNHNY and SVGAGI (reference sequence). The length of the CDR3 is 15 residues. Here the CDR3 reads CASVSGRGGRQPQHF. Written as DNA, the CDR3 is TGTGCCAGCGTCTCCGGTCGGGGGGGTCGACAGCCCCAGCATTTT.

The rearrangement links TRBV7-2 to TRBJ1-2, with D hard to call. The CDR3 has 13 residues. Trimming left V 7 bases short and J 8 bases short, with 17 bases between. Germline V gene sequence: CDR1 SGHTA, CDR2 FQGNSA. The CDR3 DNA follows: TGTGCCAGCACCCCATTCGGGGTCGACGGCTACACCTTC. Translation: CASTPFGVDGYTF.

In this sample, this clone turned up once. The CDR3 sequence is CASRATGYNQPQHF. The CDR3 DNA is TGTGCCAGCAGAGCAACAGGGTACAATCAGCCCCAGCATTTT. J is TRBJ1-5 and V is TRBV11-2; D is possibly TRBD1 (6 bases). Trimming took 6 bases from V and 3 from J, leaving 12 bases between them. This CDR3 comprises 14 residues. Germline V CDR1 and CDR2: SGHAT, FQNNGV.

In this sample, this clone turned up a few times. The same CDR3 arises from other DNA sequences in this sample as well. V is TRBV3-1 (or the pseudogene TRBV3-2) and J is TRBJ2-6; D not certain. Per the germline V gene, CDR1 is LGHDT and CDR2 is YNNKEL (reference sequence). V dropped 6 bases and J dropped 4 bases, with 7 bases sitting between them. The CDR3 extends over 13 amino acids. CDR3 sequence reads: CASSPSGANVLTF. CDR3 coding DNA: TGTGCCAGCAGTCCATCCGGGGCCAACGTCCTGACTTTC.

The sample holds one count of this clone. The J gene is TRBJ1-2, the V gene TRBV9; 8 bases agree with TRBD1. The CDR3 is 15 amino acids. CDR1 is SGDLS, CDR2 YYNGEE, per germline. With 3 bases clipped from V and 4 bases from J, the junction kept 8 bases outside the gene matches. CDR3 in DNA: TGTGCCAGCAGCGCCGCGAGGACAGGGTTCTATGGCTACACCTTC. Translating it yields CASSAARTGFYGYTF.

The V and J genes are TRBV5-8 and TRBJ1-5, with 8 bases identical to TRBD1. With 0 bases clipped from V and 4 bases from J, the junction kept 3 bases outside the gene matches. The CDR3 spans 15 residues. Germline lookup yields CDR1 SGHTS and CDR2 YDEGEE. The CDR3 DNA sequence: TGTGCCAGCAGCTTGGGTGGGACAGGAAATCAGCCCCAGCATTTT. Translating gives CASSLGGTGNQPQHF. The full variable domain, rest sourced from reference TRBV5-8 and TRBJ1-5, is EAGVTQSPTHLIKTRGQQATLRCSPISGHTSVYWYQQALGLGLQFLLWYDEGEERNRGNFPPRFSGRQFPNYSSELNVNALELEDSALYLCASSLGGTGNQPQHFGDGTRLSIL.

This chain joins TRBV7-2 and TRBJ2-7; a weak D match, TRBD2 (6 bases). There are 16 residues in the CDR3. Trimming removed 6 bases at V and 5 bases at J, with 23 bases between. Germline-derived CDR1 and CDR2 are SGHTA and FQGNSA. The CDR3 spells CASSSKHGGQGDEQYF. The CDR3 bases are TGTGCCAGCAGTTCAAAACATGGAGGGCAAGGCGACGAGCAGTACTTC. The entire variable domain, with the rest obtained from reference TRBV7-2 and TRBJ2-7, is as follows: GAGVSQSPSNKVTEKGKDVELRCDPISGHTALYWYRQSLGQGLEFLIYFQGNSAPDKSGLPSDRFSAERTGGSVSTLTIQRTQQEDSAVYLCASSSKHGGQGDEQYFGPGTRLTVT.

The chain's CDR3 is CASSPGTGKRPNYGYTF. In DNA, the CDR3 is TGTGCCAGCAGCCCAGGGACAGGGAAGCGCCCTAACTATGGCTACACCTTC. This chain uses TRBV5-8 with TRBJ1-2; TRBD1 agrees at 9 bases. V shed 4 bases and J 0 bases; nucleotides not matched to a gene: 10. Germline CDR1 and CDR2: SGHTS and YDEGEE. The CDR3 has 17 amino acids. Full variable domain (missing parts from reference TRBV5-8 and TRBJ1-2): EAGVTQSPTHLIKTRGQQATLRCSPISGHTSVYWYQQALGLGLQFLLWYDEGEERNRGNFPPRFSGRQFPNYSSELNVNALELEDSALYLCASSPGTGKRPNYGYTFGSGTRLTVV.

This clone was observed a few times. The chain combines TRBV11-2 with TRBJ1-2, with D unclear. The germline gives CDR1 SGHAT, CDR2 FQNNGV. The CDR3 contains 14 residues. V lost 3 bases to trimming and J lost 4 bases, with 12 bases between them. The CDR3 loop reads CASSLGGNLYGYTF. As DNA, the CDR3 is TGTGCCAGCAGCTTGGGAGGGAACCTCTATGGCTACACCTTC.

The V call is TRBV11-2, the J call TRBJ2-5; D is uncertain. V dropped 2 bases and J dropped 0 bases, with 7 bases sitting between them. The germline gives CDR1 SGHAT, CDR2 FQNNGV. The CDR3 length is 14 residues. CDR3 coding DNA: TGTGCCAGCAGCTTAAGAGGATACCAAGAGACCCAGTACTTC. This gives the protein CASSLRGYQETQYF.

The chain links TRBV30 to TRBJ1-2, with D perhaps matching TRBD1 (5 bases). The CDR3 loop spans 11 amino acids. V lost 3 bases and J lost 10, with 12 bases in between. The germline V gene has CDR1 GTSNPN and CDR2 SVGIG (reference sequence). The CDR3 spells CAWSSGTLYTF. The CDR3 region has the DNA TGTGCCTGGAGCTCCGGGACCCTCTACACCTTC.

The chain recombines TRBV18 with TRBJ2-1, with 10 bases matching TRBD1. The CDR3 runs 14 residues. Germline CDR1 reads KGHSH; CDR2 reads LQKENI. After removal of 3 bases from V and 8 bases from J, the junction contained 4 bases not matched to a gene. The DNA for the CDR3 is TGTGCCAGCTCACCGGGACAGGGGCCCTATGAGCAGTTCTTC. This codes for CASSPGQGPYEQFF.

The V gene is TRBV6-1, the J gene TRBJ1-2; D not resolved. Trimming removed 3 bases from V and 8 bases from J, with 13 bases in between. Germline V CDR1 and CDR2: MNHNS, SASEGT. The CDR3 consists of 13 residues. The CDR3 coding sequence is TGTGCCAGCAGTGAGGGTGACATCGACGGCTACACCTTC. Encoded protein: CASSEGDIDGYTF.

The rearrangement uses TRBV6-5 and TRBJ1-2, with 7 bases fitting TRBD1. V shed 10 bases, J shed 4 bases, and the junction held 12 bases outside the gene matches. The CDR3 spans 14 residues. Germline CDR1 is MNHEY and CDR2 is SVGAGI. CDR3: CATERGGTAYGYTF. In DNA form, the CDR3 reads TGTGCCACCGAGAGGGGAGGGACAGCCTATGGCTACACCTTC.

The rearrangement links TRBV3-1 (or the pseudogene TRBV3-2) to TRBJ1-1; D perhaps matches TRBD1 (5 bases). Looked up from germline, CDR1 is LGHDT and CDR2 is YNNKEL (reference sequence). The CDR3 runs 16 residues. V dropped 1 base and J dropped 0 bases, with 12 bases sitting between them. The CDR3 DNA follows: TGTGCCAGCAGCCAAGCGTGGGGCAGGGTGAACACTGAAGCTTTCTTT. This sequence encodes CASSQAWGRVNTEAFF.

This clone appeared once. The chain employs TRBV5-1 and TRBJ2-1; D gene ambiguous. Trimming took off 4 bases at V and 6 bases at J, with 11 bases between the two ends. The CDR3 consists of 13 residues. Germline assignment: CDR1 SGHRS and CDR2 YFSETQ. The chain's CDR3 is CASSTRVLNEQFF. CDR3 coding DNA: TGCGCCAGCAGCACCCGGGTCCTCAATGAGCAGTTCTTC.

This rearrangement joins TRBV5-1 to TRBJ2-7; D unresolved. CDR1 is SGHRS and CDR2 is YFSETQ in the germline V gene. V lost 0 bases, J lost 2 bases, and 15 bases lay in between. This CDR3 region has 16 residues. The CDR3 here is CASSLVGSSKTYEQYF. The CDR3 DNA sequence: TGCGCCAGCAGCTTGGTTGGCAGCTCGAAAACCTACGAGCAGTACTTC.

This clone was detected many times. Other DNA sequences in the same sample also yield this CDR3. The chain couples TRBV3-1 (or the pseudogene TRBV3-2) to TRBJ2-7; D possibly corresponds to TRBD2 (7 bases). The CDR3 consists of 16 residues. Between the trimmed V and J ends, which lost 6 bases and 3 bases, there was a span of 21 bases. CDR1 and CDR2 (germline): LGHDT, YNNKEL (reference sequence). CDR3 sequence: CASRGGGPSGLYEQYF. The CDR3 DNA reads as TGTGCCAGCAGAGGGGGGGGGCCATCGGGGCTCTACGAGCAGTACTTC.

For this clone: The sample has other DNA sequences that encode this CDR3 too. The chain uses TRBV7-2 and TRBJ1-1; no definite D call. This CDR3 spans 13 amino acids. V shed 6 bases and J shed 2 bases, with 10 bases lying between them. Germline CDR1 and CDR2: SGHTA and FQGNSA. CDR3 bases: TGTGCCAGCAGTCTACATAGAAACACTGAAGCTTTCTTT. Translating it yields CASSLHRNTEAFF.

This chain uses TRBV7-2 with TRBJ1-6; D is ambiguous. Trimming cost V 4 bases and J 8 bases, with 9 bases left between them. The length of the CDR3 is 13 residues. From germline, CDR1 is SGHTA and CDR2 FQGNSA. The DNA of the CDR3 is TGTGCCAGCAGCTCCCGGTTAGATTCACCCCTCCACTTT. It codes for CASSSRLDSPLHF.

This CDR3 reads CASLRDRNTEAFF. CDR3 DNA sequence: TGTGCCAGCCTTAGGGACAGAAACACTGAAGCTTTCTTT. The chain recombines TRBV2 with TRBJ1-1; 7 positions match TRBD1. With V trimmed by 8 bases and J by 2 bases, 5 bases remained unmatched. The CDR3 covers 13 residues. Germline lookup yields CDR1 SNHLY and CDR2 FYNNEI.

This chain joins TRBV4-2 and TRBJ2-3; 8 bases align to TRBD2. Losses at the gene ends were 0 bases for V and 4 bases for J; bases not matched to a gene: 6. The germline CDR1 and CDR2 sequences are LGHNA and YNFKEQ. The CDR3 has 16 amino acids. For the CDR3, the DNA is TGTGCCAGCAGCCAAGACGGGGCGGGGGGTTCAGATACGCAGTATTTT. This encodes CASSQDGAGGSDTQYF.

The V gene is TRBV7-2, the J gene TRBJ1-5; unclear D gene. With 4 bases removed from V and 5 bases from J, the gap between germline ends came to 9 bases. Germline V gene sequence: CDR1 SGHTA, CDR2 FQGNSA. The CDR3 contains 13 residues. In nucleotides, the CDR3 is TGTGCCAGCAGCTACGCGAAACATCAGCCCCAGCATTTT. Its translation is CASSYAKHQPQHF.

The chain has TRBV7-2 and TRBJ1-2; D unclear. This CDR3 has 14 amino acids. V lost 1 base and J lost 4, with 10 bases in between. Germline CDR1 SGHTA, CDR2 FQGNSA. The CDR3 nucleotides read TGTGCCAGCAGCTTAGGGGTCGGCATCTATGGCTACACCTTC. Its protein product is CASSLGVGIYGYTF.